This TCR beta chain was sequenced during a study of T cells expressing NK-cell markers. Study-wide results and caveats: The study did not resolve the HCMV specificity of expanded NKG2C+ T cell clones.

To note about this clonotype: Antigen specificity is unknown.

Germline V CDR1 and CDR2: MNHEY, SVGEGT. The CDR3 runs 14 residues. One entry per CDR3 protein, without DNA, is what TCRdb gives after re-calling the 5' RACE reads. The repertoire table contains under 500,000 distinct CDR3 sequences. The rearrangement uses TRBV6-2 or TRBV6-3 and TRBJ2-7; TCRdb selects TRBD1, and the lack of DNA leaves this call unchecked. The source material was blood T cells: a sorted CD56 or NKG2C T cell subset, CD4+ or CD8+ T cells, or bulk PBMC T cells (not recorded which). This receptor was identified in a woman aged 18 to 75 in good health. Here the CDR3 reads CASSWDGSAYEQYF.